This entry is about one TCR beta chain. Generated by immunoSEQ multiplex PCR, the TCRdb table keeps only in-frame clones and is missing some. The repertoire has fewer than 350,000 clones, around 87% of them found once; the top ten carry around 0.9%. The data belong to a study of cytomegalovirus exposure and HLA in healthy donors. V was cut by 11 bases and J by 5 bases, with 18 bases left in between. The V gene's germline CDR1 is MNHEY and CDR2 SVGAGI. The CDR3 consists of 13 residues. Sequenced material: PBMCs. The TCR comes from a woman aged 18 to 35 in good health and CMV-seronegative. The rearrangement uses TRBV6-5 and TRBJ1-1; D gene uncertain. The CDR3 here is CASSQMRGTEAFF. CDR3 sequence (DNA): TGTGCCTCCTCCCAAATGAGAGGGACTGAAGCTTTCTTT.